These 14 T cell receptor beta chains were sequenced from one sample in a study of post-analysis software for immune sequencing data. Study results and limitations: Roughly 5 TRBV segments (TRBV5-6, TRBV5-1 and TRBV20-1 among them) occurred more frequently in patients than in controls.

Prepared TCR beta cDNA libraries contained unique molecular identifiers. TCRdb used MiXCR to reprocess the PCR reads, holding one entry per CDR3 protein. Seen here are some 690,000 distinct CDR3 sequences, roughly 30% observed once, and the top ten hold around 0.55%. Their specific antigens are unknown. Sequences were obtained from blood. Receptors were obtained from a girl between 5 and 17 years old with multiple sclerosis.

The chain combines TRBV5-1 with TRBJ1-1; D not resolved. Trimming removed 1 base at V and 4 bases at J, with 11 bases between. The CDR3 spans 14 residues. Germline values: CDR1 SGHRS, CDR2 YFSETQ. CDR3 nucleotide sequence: TGCGCCAGCAGCTTGAGCGGGTGGTCCACTGAAGCTTTCTTT. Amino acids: CASSLSGWSTEAFF.

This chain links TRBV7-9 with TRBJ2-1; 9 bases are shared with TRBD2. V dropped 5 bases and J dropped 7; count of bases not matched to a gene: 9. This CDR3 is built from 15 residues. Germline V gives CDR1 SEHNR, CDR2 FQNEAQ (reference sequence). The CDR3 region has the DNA TGTGCCAGCAGCCCGGTCGCGGGGGGGGTAAATGAGCAGTTCTTC. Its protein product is CASSPVAGGVNEQFF.

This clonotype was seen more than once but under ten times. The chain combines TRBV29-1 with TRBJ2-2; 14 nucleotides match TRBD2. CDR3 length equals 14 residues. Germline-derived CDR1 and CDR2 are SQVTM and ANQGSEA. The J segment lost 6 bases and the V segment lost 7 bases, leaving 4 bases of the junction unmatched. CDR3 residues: CSALTSGRAGELFF. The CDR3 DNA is TGCAGCGCGCTGACTAGCGGGAGGGCCGGGGAGCTGTTTTTT.

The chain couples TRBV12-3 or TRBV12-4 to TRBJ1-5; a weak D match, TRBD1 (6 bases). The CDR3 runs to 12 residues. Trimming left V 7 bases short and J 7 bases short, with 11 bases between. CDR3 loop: CASTIQGQPQHF. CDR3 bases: TGTGCCAGCACAATACAGGGACAGCCCCAGCATTTT.

The CDR3 DNA reads as TGTGCCAGCAGCCAAGAGGGGATAGCGGGGGGGCTGACCTCTGGGGCCAACGTCCTGACTTTC. As protein: CASSQEGIAGGLTSGANVLTF. V gene TRBV4-2 combines with J gene TRBJ2-6; 11 bases are shared with TRBD2. Germline CDR1 is LGHNA and CDR2 is YNFKEQ. The junction had 10 bases not matched to a gene; V was cut back by 0 bases and J by 0 bases. The CDR3 is 21 amino acids.

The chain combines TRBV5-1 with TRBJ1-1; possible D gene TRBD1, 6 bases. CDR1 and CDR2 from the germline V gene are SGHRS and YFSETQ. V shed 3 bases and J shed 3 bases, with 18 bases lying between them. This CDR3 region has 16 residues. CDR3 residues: CASSWGLGGGDTEAFF. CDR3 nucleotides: TGCGCCAGCAGCTGGGGGTTGGGGGGCGGTGACACTGAAGCTTTCTTT.

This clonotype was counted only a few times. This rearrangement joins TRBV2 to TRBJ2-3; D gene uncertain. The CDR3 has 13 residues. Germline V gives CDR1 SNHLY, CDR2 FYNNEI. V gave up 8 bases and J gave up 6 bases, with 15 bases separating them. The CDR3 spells CASATGPLDTQYF. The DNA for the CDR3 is TGTGCCAGCGCGACGGGCCCTTTGGATACGCAGTATTTT.

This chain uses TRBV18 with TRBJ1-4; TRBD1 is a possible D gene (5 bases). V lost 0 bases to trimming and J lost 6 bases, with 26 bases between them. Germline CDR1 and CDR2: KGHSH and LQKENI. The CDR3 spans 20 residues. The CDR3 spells CASSPPRVRANAQQDEKLFF. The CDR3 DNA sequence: TGTGCCAGCTCACCACCGCGCGTCAGGGCAAACGCGCAGCAGGATGAAAAACTGTTTTTT.

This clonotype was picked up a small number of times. The CDR3 DNA reads as TGCAGTGCTAGGGGAGTGAGGCAGGGGGATGAAAAACTGTTTTTT. Its translation: CSARGVRQGDEKLFF. This sequence joins TRBV20-1 and TRBJ1-4; 7 bases are a match to TRBD1. CDR3 length: 15 amino acids. Trimming removed 3 bases from V and 6 bases from J; junction bases left unmatched: 10. CDR1 is DFQATT and CDR2 is SNEGSKA in the germline V gene (reference sequence).

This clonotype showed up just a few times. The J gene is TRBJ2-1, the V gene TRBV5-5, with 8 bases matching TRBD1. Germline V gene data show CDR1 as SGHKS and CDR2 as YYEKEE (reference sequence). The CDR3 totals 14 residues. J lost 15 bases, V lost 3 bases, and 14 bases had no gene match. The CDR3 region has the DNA TGTGCCAGCAGCTATGATGACAGGGGATTTCCTCTGTTCTTC. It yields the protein CASSYDDRGFPLFF. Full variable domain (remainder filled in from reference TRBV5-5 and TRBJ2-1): DAGVTQSPTHLIKTRGQQVTLRCSPISGHKSVSWYQQVLGQGPQFIFQYYEKEERGRGNFPDRFSARQFPNYSSELNVNALLLGDSALYLCASSYDDRGFPLFFGPGTRLTVL.

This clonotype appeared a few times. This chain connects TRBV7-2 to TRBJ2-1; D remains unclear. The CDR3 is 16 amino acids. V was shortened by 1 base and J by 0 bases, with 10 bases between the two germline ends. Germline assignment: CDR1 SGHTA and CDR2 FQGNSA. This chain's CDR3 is CASSLGSTFSYNEQFF. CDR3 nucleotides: TGTGCCAGCAGCTTAGGGAGCACTTTCTCCTACAATGAGCAGTTCTTC.

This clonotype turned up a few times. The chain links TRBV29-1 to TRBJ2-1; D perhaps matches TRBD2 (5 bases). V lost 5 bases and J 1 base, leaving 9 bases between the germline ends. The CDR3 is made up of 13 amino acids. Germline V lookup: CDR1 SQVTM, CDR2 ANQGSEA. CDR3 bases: TGCAGCGTTCTAGGGAGTTCCTACAATGAGCAGTTCTTC. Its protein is CSVLGSSYNEQFF.

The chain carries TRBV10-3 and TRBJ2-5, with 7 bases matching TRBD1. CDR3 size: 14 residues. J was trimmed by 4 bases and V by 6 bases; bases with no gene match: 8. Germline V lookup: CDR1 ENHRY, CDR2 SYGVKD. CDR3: CAISGDRVGETQYF. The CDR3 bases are TGTGCCATCAGCGGAGACAGGGTTGGAGAGACCCAGTACTTC.

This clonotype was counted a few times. CDR3 DNA sequence: TGCAGTGCTAGGCGAGACAGGGGGTTGGACATTCAGTACTTC. The encoded protein is CSARRDRGLDIQYF. The chain is built from TRBV20-1 and TRBJ2-4; 9 nucleotides match TRBD1. Germline loops: CDR1 DFQATT, CDR2 SNEGSKA (reference sequence). V lost 3 bases, J lost 8 bases, and 8 bases stayed unmatched. The CDR3 totals 14 residues.